What follows describes a single T cell receptor (beta chain). The data are from a study of T cell changes during pregnancy in multiple sclerosis. Assay used: immunoSEQ multiplex PCR; TCRdb lists only in-frame clones, some missing. The data contain about 79,000 clones, about 89% of them singletons. V dropped 4 bases and J dropped 1 base, with 10 bases sitting between them. CDR1 is MNHEY, CDR2 SVGAGI, per germline. This CDR3 region has 14 residues. V gene TRBV6-5 combines with J gene TRBJ1-1, with D tentatively TRBD1 (6 bases). The source was CD4+ T cells from peripheral blood mononuclear cells, collected in the second trimester of pregnancy. The sequence was collected from a female donor with multiple sclerosis, enrolled in a pregnancy study. CDR3 coding DNA: TGTGCCAGCAGTTTTACAGGGAAGAACACTGAAGCTTTCTTT. It codes for CASSFTGKNTEAFF.